This entry features one T cell receptor (beta chain) sequence. Its antigen is currently unknown. The sample originates from a study of early T cells in non-severe SARS-CoV-2 infection. Overall study context: Bulk RNA taken from unsorted whole blood was sequenced, leaving chains unpaired. Study observations and caveats: VDJdb-based annotation leaned toward anti-spike CD8 responses and missed private and CD4 specificities.

There are 13 residues in the CDR3. CDR1 and CDR2 (germline): SNHLY, FYNNEI. The V gene lost 6 bases and the J gene lost 0 bases, with 8 bases spanning the gap. As part of library construction, unique molecular identifiers were attached to individual cDNA molecules. Via MiXCR, TCRdb re-called the 5' RACE reads, giving one row per CDR3 protein. The data hold approximately 20,000 distinct CDR3 sequences, with 5% observed a single time. The TCR originated in an adult who was a healthcare worker with PCR-confirmed SARS-CoV-2 infection or an uninfected control (not recorded which). This rearrangement joins TRBV2 to TRBJ1-1; D not certain. The sequencing sample was made of whole blood. CDR3 region: CASSDGLNTEAFF. As DNA, the CDR3 is TGTGCCAGCAGCGATGGATTGAACACTGAAGCTTTCTTT.